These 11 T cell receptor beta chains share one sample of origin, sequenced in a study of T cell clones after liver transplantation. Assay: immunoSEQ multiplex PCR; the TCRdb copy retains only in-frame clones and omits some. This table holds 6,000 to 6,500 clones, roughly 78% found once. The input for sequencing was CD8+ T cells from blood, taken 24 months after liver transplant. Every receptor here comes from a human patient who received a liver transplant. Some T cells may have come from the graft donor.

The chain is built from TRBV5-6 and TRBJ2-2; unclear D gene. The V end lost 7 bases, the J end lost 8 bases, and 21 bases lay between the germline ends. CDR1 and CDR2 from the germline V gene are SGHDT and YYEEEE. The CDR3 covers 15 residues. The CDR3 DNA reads TGTGCCAGCCTGAGGCTAGGTTTGAATTTGGGGGAGCTGTTTTTT. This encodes CASLRLGLNLGELFF.

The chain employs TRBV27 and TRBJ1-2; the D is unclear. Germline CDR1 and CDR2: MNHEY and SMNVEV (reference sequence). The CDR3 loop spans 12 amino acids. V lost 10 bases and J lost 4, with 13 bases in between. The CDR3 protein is CATFGWGYGYTF. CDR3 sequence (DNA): TGTGCCACCTTCGGCTGGGGCTATGGCTACACCTTC.

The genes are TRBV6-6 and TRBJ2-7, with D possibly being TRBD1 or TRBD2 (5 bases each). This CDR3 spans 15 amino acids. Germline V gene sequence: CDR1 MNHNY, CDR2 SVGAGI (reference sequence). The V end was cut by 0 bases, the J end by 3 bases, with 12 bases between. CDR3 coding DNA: TGTGCCAGCAGTTACTCGAACGGGGACGACTACGAGCAGTACTTC. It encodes CASSYSNGDDYEQYF.

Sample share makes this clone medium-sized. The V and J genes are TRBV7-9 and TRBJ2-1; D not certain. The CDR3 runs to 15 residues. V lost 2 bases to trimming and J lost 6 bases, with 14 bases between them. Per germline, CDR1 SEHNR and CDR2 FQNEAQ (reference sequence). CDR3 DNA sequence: TGTGCCAGCAGCTTAACCTCGGTTTCAGGCAATGAGCAGTTCTTC. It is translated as CASSLTSVSGNEQFF.

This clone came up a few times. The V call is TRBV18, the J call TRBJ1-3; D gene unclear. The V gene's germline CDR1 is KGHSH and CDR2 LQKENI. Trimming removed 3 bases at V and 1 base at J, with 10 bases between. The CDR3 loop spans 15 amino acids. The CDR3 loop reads CASSPDRGSGNTIYF. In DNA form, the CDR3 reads TGTGCCAGCTCACCCGATAGAGGTTCTGGAAACACCATATATTTT.

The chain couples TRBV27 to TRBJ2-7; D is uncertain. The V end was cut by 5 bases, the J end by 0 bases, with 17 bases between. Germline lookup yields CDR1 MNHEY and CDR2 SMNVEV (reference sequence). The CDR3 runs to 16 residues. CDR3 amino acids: CASSTRLADLSYEQYF. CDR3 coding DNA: TGTGCCAGCAGTACCCGTTTGGCAGACCTCTCCTACGAGCAGTACTTC.

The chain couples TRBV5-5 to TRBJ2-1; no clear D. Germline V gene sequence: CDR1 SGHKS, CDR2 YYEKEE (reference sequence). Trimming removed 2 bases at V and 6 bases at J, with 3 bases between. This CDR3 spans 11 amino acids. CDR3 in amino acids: CASSFSNEQFF. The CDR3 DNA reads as TGTGCCAGCAGCTTCTCCAATGAGCAGTTCTTC.

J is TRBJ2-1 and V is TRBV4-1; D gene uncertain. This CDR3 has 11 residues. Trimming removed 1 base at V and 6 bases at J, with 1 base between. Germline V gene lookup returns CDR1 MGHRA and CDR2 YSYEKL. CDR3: CASSQANEQFF. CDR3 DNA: TGCGCCAGCAGCCAAGCCAATGAGCAGTTCTTC.

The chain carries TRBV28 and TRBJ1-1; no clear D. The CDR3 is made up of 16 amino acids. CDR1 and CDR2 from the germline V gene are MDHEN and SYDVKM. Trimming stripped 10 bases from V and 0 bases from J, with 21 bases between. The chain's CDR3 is CAITKGYLLMNTEAFF. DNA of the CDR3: TGTGCCATCACAAAGGGCTACCTACTCATGAACACTGAAGCTTTCTTT.

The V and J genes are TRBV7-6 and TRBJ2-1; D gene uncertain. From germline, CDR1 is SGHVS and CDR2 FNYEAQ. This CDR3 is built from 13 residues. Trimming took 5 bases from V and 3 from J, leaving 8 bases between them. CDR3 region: CASSPEVYNEQFF. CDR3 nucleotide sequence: TGTGCCAGCAGCCCCGAGGTCTACAATGAGCAGTTCTTC.

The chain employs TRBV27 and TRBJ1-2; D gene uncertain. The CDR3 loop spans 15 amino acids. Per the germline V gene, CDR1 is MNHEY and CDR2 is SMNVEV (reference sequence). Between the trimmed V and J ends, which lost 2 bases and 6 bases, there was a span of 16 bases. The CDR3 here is CASSLRVWPTDGYTF. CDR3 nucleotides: TGTGCCAGCAGTTTAAGGGTTTGGCCAACCGATGGCTACACCTTC.